Given below is one TCR beta chain in context. Its antigen is not identified. Then a second PCR, running about 6 to 11 cycles, was carried out with a sample-barcoded 5' primer and a J-beta primer mix. TCRdb re-called the 5' RACE reads through MiXCR, storing one row per CDR3 protein. The data hold about 1.5 million distinct CDR3 sequences, with under 55% observed a single time. The sample comes from a study of blood T cells in healthy people across ages. Findings and caveats of the study: Age showed a roughly linear inverse relationship with TCR beta diversity per million T cells. TCR beta diversity tracked closely with naive T cell percentage. Naive CD4+ cell counts and diversity both ran higher in long-lived than in aged donors.

The sequence derives from a woman aged 18-35 years in good health. Source material: blood.

CDR3 nucleotide sequence: TGTGCCAGCAGCCTTGCAACCGTCCAAGAGACCCAGTTCTTC. Translation gives CASSLATVQETQFF. The chain is built from TRBV7-2 and TRBJ2-1; unclear D gene. The germline V and J ends were trimmed by 5 bases and 13 bases, with 21 bases remaining between them. The CDR3 length is 14 residues. Germline loops: CDR1 SGHTA, CDR2 FQGNSA.